This passage covers 21 T cell receptor beta chains from one sample sequenced in a study of a mutant IDH1 vaccine in newly diagnosed glioma. This sample's time point: week 47, end of study. The investigators gave 300 ug of mutant IDH1 20-mer peptide in each vaccine dose, together with topical imiquimod. Assay used: immunoSEQ multiplex PCR; TCRdb lists only in-frame clones, some missing. The profile shows some 50,000 clones, less than 65% of them singletons. Their target antigens are unknown. Here the sequenced sample was peripheral blood mononuclear cells (PBMCs), taken from a glioma patient whose treatment included an IDH1 peptide vaccine. The receptors were gathered from a man aged 35 to 55 with glioma. Some clones in this sample may be carry-over from other donors' samples.

V usage is TRBV6-5 and J usage is TRBJ1-3; D not certain. CDR3 size: 14 residues. From germline, CDR1 is MNHEY and CDR2 SVGAGI. The V gene lost 5 bases and the J gene lost 4 bases, with 12 bases spanning the gap. CDR3 sequence (DNA): TGTGCCAGCAGTCTCCAAGGGTCCGGAAACACCATATATTTT. Translation: CASSLQGSGNTIYF.

This clone was detected a few times. The rearrangement joins TRBV6-5 to TRBJ2-5, with 10 nucleotides matching TRBD2. The trim removed 2 bases at V and 1 base at J, leaving 1 base unmatched. This CDR3 region has 15 residues. Germline loops: CDR1 MNHEY, CDR2 SVGAGI. CDR3 nucleotides: TGTGCCAGCAGTTACGGACTAGCGGTCCAAGAGACCCAGTACTTC. It encodes CASSYGLAVQETQYF.

This clone was found a few times. The chain has TRBV2 and TRBJ2-7; 7 nucleotides line up with TRBD2. Germline V lookup: CDR1 SNHLY, CDR2 FYNNEI. The CDR3 loop spans 15 amino acids. V was pared by 4 bases and J by 2 bases, with 8 bases of the junction left unmatched. The CDR3 DNA follows: TGTGCCAGCAGTGCCCGGGGAGGGATAACCTACGAGCAGTACTTC. It yields the protein CASSARGGITYEQYF.

The chain recombines TRBV7-9 with TRBJ1-1; 7 bases align to TRBD1. This CDR3 has 15 amino acids. V lost 7 bases, J lost 3 bases, and 11 bases stayed unmatched. The V gene's germline CDR1 is SEHNR and CDR2 FQNEAQ (reference sequence). The CDR3 sequence is CASTLKGAQDTEAFF. CDR3 coding DNA: TGTGCCAGCACCTTGAAGGGGGCCCAGGACACTGAAGCTTTCTTT.

The CDR3 spells CASSKDYGYTF. The DNA for the CDR3 is TGTGCCAGCAGCAAGGACTATGGCTACACCTTC. The chain is built from TRBV5-6 and TRBJ1-2; D is undetermined. Germline V gene sequence: CDR1 SGHDT, CDR2 YYEEEE. This CDR3 has 11 amino acids. V was shortened by 4 bases and J by 3 bases, with 4 bases between the two germline ends.

The V gene is TRBV4-1, the J gene TRBJ2-7; D is possibly TRBD1 or TRBD2 (5 bases each). The CDR3 loop spans 13 amino acids. Germline lookup yields CDR1 MGHRA and CDR2 YSYEKL. Trimming shortened V by 4 bases and J by 4 bases, and 11 bases separated the two germline ends. The CDR3 sequence: CASSPGPGYEQYF. DNA for the CDR3: TGCGCCAGCAGCCCAGGGCCGGGGTACGAGCAGTACTTC.

The chain uses TRBV6-5 and TRBJ2-5; 7 bases align to TRBD2. CDR1 is MNHEY, CDR2 SVGAGI, per germline. CDR3 length equals 14 residues. V lost 4 bases, J lost 2 bases, and 4 bases stayed unmatched. CDR3 bases: TGTGCCAGCAGTTGGGGGGGACTACAAGAGACCCAGTACTTC. Translation gives CASSWGGLQETQYF.

The rearrangement uses TRBV19 and TRBJ1-1, with D possibly TRBD1 on 5 matching bases. CDR3 length: 16 residues. The V and J ends lost 3 bases and 0 bases respectively, with 14 bases between them. Per the germline V gene, CDR1 is LNHDA and CDR2 is SQIVND (reference sequence). CDR3 sequence: CASSIPGRNMNTEAFF. DNA for the CDR3: TGTGCCAGTAGTATCCCAGGGAGGAACATGAACACTGAAGCTTTCTTT. Filled out from reference TRBV19 and TRBJ1-1, the complete variable domain reads DGGITQSPKYLFRKEGQNVTLSCEQNLNHDAMYWYRQDPGQGLRLIYYSQIVNDFQKGDIAEGYSVSREKKESFPLTVTSAQKNPTAFYLCASSIPGRNMNTEAFFGQGTRLTVV.

V usage is TRBV19 and J usage is TRBJ2-7; D is perhaps TRBD1 (6 bases). Germline CDR1 and CDR2: LNHDA and SQIVND (reference sequence). The length of the CDR3 is 15 residues. V gave up 9 bases and J gave up 3 bases, with 21 bases separating them. CDR3 in amino acids: CASRQTGRGDYEQYF. CDR3 coding DNA: TGTGCCAGCAGGCAAACAGGGAGAGGGGACTACGAGCAGTACTTC.

The V gene is TRBV2, the J gene TRBJ2-2; D is unresolved. The germline V gene has CDR1 SNHLY and CDR2 FYNNEI. This CDR3 region has 15 residues. V gave up 4 bases and J gave up 6 bases, with 15 bases separating them. Written as DNA, the CDR3 is TGTGCCAGCAGTGGGTCGGCTAGAAGGGCCGGGGAGCTGTTTTTT. Translating it yields CASSGSARRAGELFF.

The chain carries TRBV5-4 and TRBJ1-6; 9 positions match TRBD1. Germline CDR1 is SGHNT and CDR2 is YYREEE (reference sequence). This CDR3 contains 15 residues. V was clipped by 4 bases and J by 9 bases; unmatched bases: 8. CDR3 amino acids: CASSRGQGWGSPLHF. The CDR3 nucleotides read TGTGCCAGCAGCAGGGGACAGGGCTGGGGTTCACCCCTCCACTTT.

The V call is TRBV10-2, the J call TRBJ2-7; 10 bases fit TRBD1. V shed 5 bases, J shed 2 bases, and the junction held 9 bases outside the gene matches. Per germline, CDR1 WSHSY and CDR2 SAAADI. The CDR3 is 16 residues long. CDR3 protein: CASSRLAGQGAYEQYF. In DNA, the CDR3 is TGCGCCAGCAGTAGGCTGGCCGGACAGGGGGCCTACGAGCAGTACTTC.

V is TRBV7-2 and J is TRBJ1-4; D unclear. Germline lookup yields CDR1 SGHTA and CDR2 FQGNSA. Trimming removed 5 bases at V and 7 bases at J, with 20 bases between. The CDR3 extends over 16 amino acids. The CDR3: CASSGGERVQGEKLFF. In nucleotides, the CDR3 is TGTGCCAGCAGCGGCGGAGAGCGGGTACAAGGTGAAAAACTGTTTTTT. The whole variable domain, remainder taken from reference TRBV7-2 and TRBJ1-4, is GAGVSQSPSNKVTEKGKDVELRCDPISGHTALYWYRQSLGQGLEFLIYFQGNSAPDKSGLPSDRFSAERTGGSVSTLTIQRTQQEDSAVYLCASSGGERVQGEKLFFGSGTQLSVL.

The J gene is TRBJ1-4, the V gene TRBV6-1; possibly TRBD1 for D (6 bases). V was trimmed by 4 bases and J by 3 bases, leaving 12 bases between them. The CDR3 runs 15 residues. Germline V gene data show CDR1 as MNHNS and CDR2 as SASEGT. In DNA form, the CDR3 reads TGTGCCAGCAGTGTGGACAGTTCGTCTAATGAAAAACTGTTTTTT. It is translated as CASSVDSSSNEKLFF.

The chain uses TRBV5-1 and TRBJ2-2, with 8 bases that match TRBD2. The CDR3 has 15 amino acids. V shed 0 bases, J shed 6 bases, and the junction held 4 bases outside the gene matches. Germline V gene lookup returns CDR1 SGHRS and CDR2 YFSETQ. CDR3: CASSLDGTRSGELFF. The CDR3 DNA reads TGCGCCAGCAGCTTGGATGGGACTAGATCCGGGGAGCTGTTTTTT.

CDR3 in amino acids: CAISAAGSYEQYF. The DNA for the CDR3 is TGTGCCATCAGTGCCGCAGGTTCCTACGAGCAGTACTTC. The rearrangement joins TRBV10-3 to TRBJ2-7, with D uncertain. The CDR3 has 13 residues. The V gene lost 4 bases and the J gene lost 1 base, with 8 bases spanning the gap. Germline V gives CDR1 ENHRY, CDR2 SYGVKD.

The chain employs TRBV5-4 and TRBJ1-1; 9 bases line up with TRBD1. The V gene's germline CDR1 is SGHNT and CDR2 YYREEE (reference sequence). CDR3 length equals 18 residues. V dropped 4 bases and J dropped 2; count of bases not matched to a gene: 15. The DNA for the CDR3 is TGTGCCAGCAGCCATGGGCCGGGACAGGGAAGGGCTAACACTGAAGCTTTCTTT. Its protein product is CASSHGPGQGRANTEAFF.

The chain recombines TRBV5-6 with TRBJ1-5; D uncertain. Germline V gene sequence: CDR1 SGHDT, CDR2 YYEEEE. Trimming removed 0 bases at V and 5 bases at J, with 6 bases between. The CDR3 loop spans 13 amino acids. CDR3 nucleotide sequence: TGTGCCAGCAGCTTGGGACCCCATCAGCCCCAGCATTTT. Amino acid sequence: CASSLGPHQPQHF.

This clone has just one count. The CDR3 DNA follows: TGTGCCAGCAGCGGAGGAGGGCTCGTGAACACCGGGGAGCTGTTTTTT. It specifies CASSGGGLVNTGELFF. The J gene is TRBJ2-2, the V gene TRBV9; a possible D gene is TRBD2 (6 bases). V lost 3 bases, J lost 1 base, and 13 bases lay in between. This CDR3 region has 16 residues. CDR1 and CDR2 from the germline V gene are SGDLS and YYNGEE.

The rearrangement links TRBV9 to TRBJ2-1, with a weak D call TRBD2 (6 bases). Trimming left V 5 bases short and J 8 bases short, with 23 bases between. Germline CDR1 reads SGDLS; CDR2 reads YYNGEE. The CDR3 extends over 16 amino acids. The CDR3 is CASSPRTGTGFDEQFF. The CDR3 DNA is TGTGCCAGCAGTCCCAGGACCGGGACTGGCTTCGATGAGCAGTTCTTC.

V is TRBV15 and J is TRBJ2-2; D remains unclear. The germline V and J ends were trimmed by 6 bases and 7 bases, with 12 bases remaining between them. CDR1 is LNHNV, CDR2 YYDKDF, per germline (reference sequence). The length of the CDR3 is 13 residues. This chain's CDR3 is CATSLYLSGELFF. The CDR3 DNA sequence: TGTGCCACCAGTCTCTATCTGAGCGGGGAGCTGTTTTTT. Using reference TRBV15 and TRBJ2-2 for the parts outside the CDR3, the full variable domain is DAMVIQNPRYQVTQFGKPVTLSCSQTLNHNVMYWYQQKSSQAPKLLFHYYDKDFNNEADTPDNFQSRRPNTSFCFLDIRSPGLGDTAMYLCATSLYLSGELFFGEGSRLTVL.